Listed below are T cell receptor beta chains from one sample, sequenced in a study of CD8 T cells in ankylosing spondylitis. TCRdb reanalysed the 5' RACE reads using MiXCR and keeps one entry per CDR3 protein. The repertoire consists of roughly 250,000 distinct CDR3 sequences, with 10% to 13% occurring once and the leading ten covering around 3%. Material: blood, either unsorted or a sorted T cell fraction (not recorded which). The receptors shown here come from a male donor with ankylosing spondylitis or in good health (not recorded which). CDR3s include the opening cysteine and the closing phenylalanine or tryptophan. A D gene is named only where the DNA matches it firmly. Clone size appears in some rows only: once, few, many, or a class for an expanded clone.

D gene,V gene,J gene,clone size,CDR3 protein,CDR3 DNA
-,TRBV7-2,TRBJ2-7,-,CASSLASRATYEQYF,TGTGCCAGCAGCTTAGCAAGCCGGGCCACCTACGAGCAGTACTTC
TRBD1,TRBV27,TRBJ1-1,many,CATGQGGTEAFF,TGTGCCACCGGACAGGGTGGGACTGAAGCTTTCTTT
-,TRBV5-5,TRBJ2-1,many,CASRRVGSSYNEQFF,TGTGCCAGCAGGCGAGTGGGGAGCTCCTACAATGAGCAGTTCTTC
TRBD1,TRBV5-1,TRBJ2-1,many,CASSVSHTGAFYNEQFF,TGCGCCAGCAGCGTGTCCCACACAGGGGCGTTCTACAATGAGCAGTTCTTC
-,TRBV4-1,TRBJ2-1,many,CASSLPGGGLNEQFF,TGCGCCAGCAGCCTCCCTGGGGGGGGCCTCAATGAGCAGTTCTTC
-,TRBV19,TRBJ1-2,-,CASVGDYYGYTF,TGTGCCAGCGTGGGTGATTACTATGGCTACACCTTC
-,TRBV27,TRBJ2-5,-,CASSLSISYQETQYF,TGTGCCAGCAGTTTATCGATCTCATACCAAGAGACCCAGTACTTC
-,TRBV30,TRBJ2-3,many,CAWGPRDTQYF,TGTGCCTGGGGCCCTCGAGATACGCAGTATTTT
-,TRBV18,TRBJ1-3,many,CASSPGTPDSGNTIYF,TGTGCCAGCTCACCCGGGACTCCCGACTCTGGAAACACCATATATTTT
-,TRBV12-3/TRBV12-4,TRBJ2-7,-,CASSLGADPYEQYF,TGTGCCAGCAGTTTAGGGGCGGACCCCTACGAGCAGTACTTC
TRBD2,TRBV5-1,TRBJ2-7,many,CASSSGGRDYEQYF,TGCGCCAGCAGCTCCGGTGGGAGGGACTACGAGCAGTACTTC
TRBD2,TRBV5-4,TRBJ2-5,many,CASSQGLAGGFGTQYF,TGTGCCAGCAGCCAGGGACTAGCGGGGGGGTTTGGGACCCAGTACTTC
-,TRBV4-2,TRBJ2-5,-,CATSHRGGAETQYF,TGTGCCACCAGCCATCGCGGGGGCGCGGAGACCCAGTACTTC
-,TRBV2,TRBJ2-1,many,CASREDSAEQFF,TGTGCCAGCAGAGAGGACAGCGCCGAGCAGTTCTTC
-,TRBV11-2,TRBJ1-2,many,CASSLEGDGYTF,TGTGCCAGCAGTTTGGAGGGGGATGGCTACACCTTC
-,TRBV7-9,TRBJ1-1,many,CASSFSRITEAFF,TGTGCCAGCAGCTTTAGCAGGATCACTGAAGCTTTCTTT
TRBD1,TRBV29-1,TRBJ2-2,many,CSVAQQGAAGELFF,TGCAGCGTCGCCCAACAGGGGGCGGCCGGGGAGCTGTTTTTT
-,TRBV5-1,TRBJ2-1,many,CASSLWGLSSYNEQFF,TGCGCCAGCAGCTTGTGGGGACTTAGCTCCTACAATGAGCAGTTCTTC
-,TRBV5-6,TRBJ1-2,many,CASSPTGRDYGYTF,TGTGCCAGCAGCCCGACCGGGCGTGACTATGGCTACACCTTC
-,TRBV14,TRBJ1-3,-,CASSQSPSGNTIYF,TGTGCCAGCAGCCAAAGTCCCTCTGGAAACACCATATATTTT
TRBD1,TRBV10-3,TRBJ2-7,many,CAISSGTDTYEQYF,TGTGCCATCAGTTCCGGGACAGATACCTACGAGCAGTACTTC
-,TRBV20-1,TRBJ2-4,-,CSARALHLGNIQYF,TGCAGTGCTAGGGCCCTCCATCTGGGAAACATTCAGTACTTC
-,TRBV19,TRBJ2-2,many,CASSITGYTGELFF,TGTGCCAGTAGTATTACGGGGTACACCGGGGAGCTGTTTTTT
-,TRBV18,TRBJ1-2,-,CASSPGNGTLYGYTF,TGTGCCAGCTCTCCTGGGAACGGAACACTCTATGGCTACACCTTC
-,TRBV4-2,TRBJ1-4,many,CASSQVLQDANEKLFF,TGTGCCAGCAGCCAAGTGCTACAGGACGCCAATGAAAAACTGTTTTTT
TRBD1,TRBV11-2,TRBJ1-1,many,CASSQADRAEAFF,TGTGCCAGCAGCCAAGCCGACAGGGCTGAAGCTTTCTTT
TRBD1,TRBV10-3,TRBJ1-5,many,CAIWEGQGAPQPQHF,TGTGCCATCTGGGAGGGCCAGGGGGCTCCTCAGCCCCAGCATTTT
TRBD2,TRBV13,TRBJ2-3,few,CASSPRTSGGAWTDTQYF,TGTGCCAGCAGCCCGAGGACTAGCGGGGGGGCCTGGACAGATACGCAGTATTTT
-,TRBV7-8,TRBJ1-4,many,CASSFLGSTTNEKLFF,TGTGCCAGCAGCTTTTTGGGCAGCACAACTAATGAAAAACTGTTTTTT
-,TRBV3-1,TRBJ2-7,many,CASSHLGYEQYF,TGTGCCAGCAGCCATCTCGGCTACGAGCAGTACTTC
-,TRBV2,TRBJ1-5,-,CASNGGFQGAQHF,TGTGCCAGCAATGGGGGCTTCCAAGGAGCCCAGCATTTT
-,TRBV11-1,TRBJ2-2,-,CASSLGGWSTHKGTGELFF,TGTGCCAGCAGCTTAGGGGGTTGGAGTACTCACAAAGGCACCGGGGAGCTGTTTTTT
TRBD2,TRBV20-1,TRBJ2-3,many,CSASTSGDTQYF,TGCAGTGCTAGTACTAGCGGAGATACGCAGTATTTT
-,TRBV20-1,TRBJ2-7,-,CSARDPRGPAGEQYF,TGCAGTGCTAGAGATCCCCGGGGCCCGGCGGGCGAGCAGTACTTC
TRBD2,TRBV5-1,TRBJ2-7,many,CASSPLTSGAYEQYF,TGCGCCAGCAGTCCCCTTACTAGCGGAGCTTACGAGCAGTACTTC
-,TRBV5-1,TRBJ1-6,many,CASSLGGANSPLHF,TGCGCCAGCAGCTTGGGTGGAGCCAATTCACCCCTCCACTTT